Below are 3 T cell receptor beta chains sequenced from a single sample in a study of blood T cell repertoires in COVID-19. Libraries were prepared by immunoSEQ multiplex PCR; TCRdb keeps only in-frame clonotypes and omits some of them. The sample holds tens of thousands of clones, approximately 83% seen once. The specimen sequenced was peripheral blood. The receptor source for this set is a middle-aged man with acute or convalescent COVID-19.

This rearrangement joins TRBV5-8 to TRBJ1-6, with a possible D match to TRBD1 (6 bases). The germline V gene has CDR1 SGHTS and CDR2 YDEGEE. The V gene lost 6 bases and the J gene lost 7 bases, with 11 bases spanning the gap. This CDR3 is built from 13 residues. CDR3 in amino acids: CASTTGQNSPLHF. CDR3 DNA sequence: TGTGCCAGCACCACCGGACAGAATTCACCCCTCCACTTT.

This rearrangement joins TRBV18 to TRBJ1-1; D is possibly TRBD1 (5 bases). V was pared by 3 bases and J by 1 base, with 12 bases between. Germline V lookup: CDR1 KGHSH, CDR2 LQKENI. The CDR3 loop spans 15 amino acids. CDR3 protein: CASSPLPGGNTEAFF. The DNA of the CDR3 is TGTGCCAGCTCACCCCTACCCGGGGGGAACACTGAAGCTTTCTTT.

This clone was found a few times. The CDR3 here is CASSVAAGGPMETQYF. The CDR3 DNA follows: TGTGCCAGCAGCGTAGCGGCGGGAGGGCCTATGGAGACCCAGTACTTC. This rearrangement joins TRBV9 to TRBJ2-5; 9 bases align to TRBD2. The germline CDR1 and CDR2 sequences are SGDLS and YYNGEE. V shed 0 bases and J 5 bases; nucleotides not matched to a gene: 8. The CDR3 runs 16 residues.